This entry concerns a single T cell receptor (beta chain). Looked up from germline, CDR1 is LGHNA and CDR2 is YSLEER. The CDR3 extends over 15 amino acids. V dropped 0 bases and J dropped 6; count of bases not matched to a gene: 7. The data originate from a study of blood T cell repertoires in COVID-19. Clones were sequenced by immunoSEQ multiplex PCR, and TCRdb holds only the in-frame ones, with some missing. The sample shows under 200,000 clones, roughly 90% of them seen only once. This receptor was obtained from a woman between 65 and 79 years old with acute or convalescent COVID-19. Specimen: peripheral blood. The gene calls are TRBV4-3 and TRBJ1-2, with 7 nucleotides matching TRBD1. CDR3 sequence reads: CASSQEGRGRNGYTF. The DNA of the CDR3 is TGCGCCAGCAGCCAAGAGGGAAGGGGGCGTAATGGCTACACCTTC.